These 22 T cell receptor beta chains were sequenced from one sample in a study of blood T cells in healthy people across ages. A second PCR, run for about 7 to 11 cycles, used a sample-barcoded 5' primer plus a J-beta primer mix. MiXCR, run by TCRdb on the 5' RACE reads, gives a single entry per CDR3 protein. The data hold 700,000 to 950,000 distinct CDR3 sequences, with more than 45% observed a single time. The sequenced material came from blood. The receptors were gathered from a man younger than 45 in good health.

The CDR3 sequence is CATTTGTPREQYF. For the CDR3, the DNA is TGTGCCACCACCACCGGGACACCCCGCGAGCAGTACTTC. V usage is TRBV6-6 and J usage is TRBJ2-7; D possibly corresponds to TRBD1 (6 bases). V was pared by 10 bases and J by 6 bases, with 19 bases between. The germline CDR1 and CDR2 sequences are MNHNY and SVGAGI (reference sequence). The CDR3 runs 13 residues.

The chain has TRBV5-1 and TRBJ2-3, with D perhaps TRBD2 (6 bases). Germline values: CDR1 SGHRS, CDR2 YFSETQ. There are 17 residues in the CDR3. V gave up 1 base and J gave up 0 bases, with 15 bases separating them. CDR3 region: CASSLRFGSGSTDTQYF. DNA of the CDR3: TGCGCCAGCAGCTTGAGATTCGGTAGCGGAAGCACAGATACGCAGTATTTT.

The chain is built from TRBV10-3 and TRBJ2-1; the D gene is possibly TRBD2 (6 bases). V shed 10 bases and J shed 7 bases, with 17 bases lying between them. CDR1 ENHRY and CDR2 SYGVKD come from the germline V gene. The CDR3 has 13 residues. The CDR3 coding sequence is TGTGCCACCGCCCGGGGCGGGATTAATGAGCAGTTCTTC. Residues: CATARGGINEQFF.

CDR3 bases: TGTGCCAGCAGTCCGAATGGGGGCTACGAGCAGTACTTC. Its protein is CASSPNGGYEQYF. This chain links TRBV28 with TRBJ2-5; perhaps D is TRBD1 or TRBD2 (5 bases each). The J call may not be correct, given that the DNA end is closer to TRBJ2-7. CDR1 MDHEN and CDR2 SYDVKM come from the germline V gene. CDR3 length: 13 amino acids.

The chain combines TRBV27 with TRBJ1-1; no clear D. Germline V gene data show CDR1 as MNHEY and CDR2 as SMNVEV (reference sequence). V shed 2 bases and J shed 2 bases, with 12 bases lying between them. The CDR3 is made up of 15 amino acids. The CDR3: CASSLKRGTNTEAFF. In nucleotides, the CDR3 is TGTGCCAGCAGTTTAAAACGGGGTACCAACACTGAAGCTTTCTTT.

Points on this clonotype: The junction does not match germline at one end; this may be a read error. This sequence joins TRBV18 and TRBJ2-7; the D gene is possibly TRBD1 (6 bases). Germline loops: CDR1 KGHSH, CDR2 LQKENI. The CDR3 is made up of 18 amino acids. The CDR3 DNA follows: TGTGCCAGCTCACCACTAAGACAGCCCGGGACACGGACCTACGGGCAGTACTTC. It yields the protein CASSPLRQPGTRTYGQYF. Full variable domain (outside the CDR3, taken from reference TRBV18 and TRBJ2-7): NAGVMQNPRHLVRRRGQEARLRCSPMKGHSHVYWYRQLPEEGLKFMVYLQKENIIDESGMPKERFSAEFPKEGPSILRIQQVVRGDSAAYFCASSPLRQPGTRTYGQYFGPGTRLTVT.

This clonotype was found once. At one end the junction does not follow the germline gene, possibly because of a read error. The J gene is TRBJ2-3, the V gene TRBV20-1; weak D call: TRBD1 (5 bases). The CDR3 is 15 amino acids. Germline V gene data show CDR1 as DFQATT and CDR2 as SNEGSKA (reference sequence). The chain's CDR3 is CSVIGWAGRTDMQYF. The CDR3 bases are TGCAGTGTCATCGGTTGGGCAGGGCGCACAGATATGCAGTATTTT.

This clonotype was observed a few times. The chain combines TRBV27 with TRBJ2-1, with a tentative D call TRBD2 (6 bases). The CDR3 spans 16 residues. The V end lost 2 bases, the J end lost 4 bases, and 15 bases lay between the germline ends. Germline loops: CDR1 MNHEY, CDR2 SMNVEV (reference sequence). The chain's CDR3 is CASSLASDPRYNEQFF. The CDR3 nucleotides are TGTGCCAGCAGTTTAGCTAGCGACCCAAGATACAATGAGCAGTTCTTC.

The CDR3 sequence is CASSVEAGEGEQFF. Here the CDR3 DNA reads TGTGCCAGCAGCGTAGAGGCAGGGGAGGGCGAGCAGTTCTTC. V and J are TRBV9 and TRBJ2-1; possibly TRBD2 for D (7 bases). The V gene's germline CDR1 is SGDLS and CDR2 YYNGEE. With 0 bases removed from V and 10 bases from J, the gap between germline ends came to 14 bases. The length of the CDR3 is 14 residues. The full variable domain, with the rest looked up from reference TRBV9 and TRBJ2-1, is DSGVTQTPKHLITATGQRVTLRCSPRSGDLSVYWYQQSLDQGLQFLIQYYNGEERAKGNILERFSAQQFPDLHSELNLSSLELGDSALYFCASSVEAGEGEQFFGPGTRLTVL.

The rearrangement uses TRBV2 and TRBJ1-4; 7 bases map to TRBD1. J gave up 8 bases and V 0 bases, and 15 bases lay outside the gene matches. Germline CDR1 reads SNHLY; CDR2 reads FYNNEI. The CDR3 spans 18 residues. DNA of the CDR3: TGTGCCAGCAGTGAAGCGAGGGGGCGGACGGCCGACGGGGAAAAACTGTTTTTT. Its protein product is CASSEARGRTADGEKLFF.

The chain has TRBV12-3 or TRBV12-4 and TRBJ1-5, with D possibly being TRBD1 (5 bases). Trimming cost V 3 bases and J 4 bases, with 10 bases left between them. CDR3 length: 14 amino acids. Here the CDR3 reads CASSFGRTNQPQHF. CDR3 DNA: TGTGCCAGCAGTTTCGGCAGGACAAATCAGCCCCAGCATTTT.

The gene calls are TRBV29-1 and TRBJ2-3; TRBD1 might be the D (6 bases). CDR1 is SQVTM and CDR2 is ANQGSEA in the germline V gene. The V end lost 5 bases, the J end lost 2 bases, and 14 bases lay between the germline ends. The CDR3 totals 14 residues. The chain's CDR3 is CSVSQGFITDTQYF. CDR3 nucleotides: TGCAGCGTTTCGCAGGGGTTCATCACAGATACGCAGTATTTT.

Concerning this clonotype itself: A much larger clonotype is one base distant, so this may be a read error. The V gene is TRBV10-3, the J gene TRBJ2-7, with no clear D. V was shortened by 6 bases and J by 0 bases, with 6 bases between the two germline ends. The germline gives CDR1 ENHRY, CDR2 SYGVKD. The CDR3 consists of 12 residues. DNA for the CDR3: TGTGCCATCAGCCAGAGCTCCTACGAGCAGTACTTC. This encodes CAISQSSYEQYF.

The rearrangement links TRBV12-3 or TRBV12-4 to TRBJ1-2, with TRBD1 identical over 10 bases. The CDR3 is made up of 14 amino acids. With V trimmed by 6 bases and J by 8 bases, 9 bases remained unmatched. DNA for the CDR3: TGTGCCAGCAGCGGGACAGGGGTTGAGTACGGCTACACCTTC. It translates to CASSGTGVEYGYTF.

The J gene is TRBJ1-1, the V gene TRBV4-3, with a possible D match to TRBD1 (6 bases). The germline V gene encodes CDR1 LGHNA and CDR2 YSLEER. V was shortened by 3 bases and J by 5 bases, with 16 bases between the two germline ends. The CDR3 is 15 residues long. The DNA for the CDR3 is TGCGCCAGCAGCCAGGGGACAAGTATTAGGACTGAAGCTTTCTTT. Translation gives CASSQGTSIRTEAFF.

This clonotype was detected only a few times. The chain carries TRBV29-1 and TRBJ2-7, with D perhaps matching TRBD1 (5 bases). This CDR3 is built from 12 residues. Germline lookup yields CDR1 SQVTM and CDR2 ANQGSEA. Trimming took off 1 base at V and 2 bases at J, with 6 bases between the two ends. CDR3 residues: CSVEVGAYEQYF. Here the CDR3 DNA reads TGCAGCGTTGAAGTAGGGGCCTACGAGCAGTACTTC.

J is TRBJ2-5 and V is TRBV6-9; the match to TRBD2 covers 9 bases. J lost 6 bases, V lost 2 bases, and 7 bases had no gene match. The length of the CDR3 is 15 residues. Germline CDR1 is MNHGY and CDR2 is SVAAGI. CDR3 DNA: TGTGCCAGCAGTTATCAAGCGGGGGGCCAGAAGACCCAGTACTTC. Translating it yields CASSYQAGGQKTQYF.

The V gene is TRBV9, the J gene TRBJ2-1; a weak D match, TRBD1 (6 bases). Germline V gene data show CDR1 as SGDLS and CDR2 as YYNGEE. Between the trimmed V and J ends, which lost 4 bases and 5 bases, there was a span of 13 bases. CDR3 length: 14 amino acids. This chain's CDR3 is CASSIRQANNEQFF. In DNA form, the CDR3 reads TGTGCCAGCAGCATACGACAGGCAAACAATGAGCAGTTCTTC.

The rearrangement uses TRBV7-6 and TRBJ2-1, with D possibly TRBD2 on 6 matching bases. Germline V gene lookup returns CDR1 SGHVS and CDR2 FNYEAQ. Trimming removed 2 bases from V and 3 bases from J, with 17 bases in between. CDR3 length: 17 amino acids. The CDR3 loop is CASSLRPGEAVYNEQFF. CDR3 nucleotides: TGTGCCAGCAGCTTACGACCTGGGGAGGCCGTCTACAATGAGCAGTTCTTC.

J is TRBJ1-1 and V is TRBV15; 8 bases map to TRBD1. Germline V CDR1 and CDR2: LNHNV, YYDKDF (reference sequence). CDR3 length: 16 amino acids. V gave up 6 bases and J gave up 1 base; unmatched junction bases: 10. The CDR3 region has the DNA TGTGCCACCAGAAAGACGCCCGGGACAGGGAACACTGAAGCTTTCTTT. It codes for CATRKTPGTGNTEAFF.

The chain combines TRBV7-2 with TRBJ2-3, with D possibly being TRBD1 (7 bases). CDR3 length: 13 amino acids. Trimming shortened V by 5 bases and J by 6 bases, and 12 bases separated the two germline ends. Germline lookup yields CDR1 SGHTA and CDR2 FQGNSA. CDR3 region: CASSAGQPDTQYF. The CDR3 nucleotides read TGTGCCAGCAGCGCGGGACAGCCGGATACGCAGTATTTT.

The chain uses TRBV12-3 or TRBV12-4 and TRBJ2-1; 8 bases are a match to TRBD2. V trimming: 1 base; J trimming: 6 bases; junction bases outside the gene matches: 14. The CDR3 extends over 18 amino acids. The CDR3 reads CASSLVSLLAANLNEQFF. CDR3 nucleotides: TGTGCCAGCAGTTTAGTCTCTCTACTAGCGGCTAATCTCAATGAGCAGTTCTTC.